The entry that follows covers one T cell receptor beta chain sequence. This entry is derived from a study of control samples from healthy donors and cancer patients. TCRdb's copy holds only in-frame clones and misses some; the assay was immunoSEQ multiplex PCR. The table has 150,000 to 200,000 clones, approximately 86% seen once. The sequenced sample consisted of blood. This TCR was recovered from a woman aged 30 to 39 in good health.

Here the CDR3 DNA reads TGTGCCATCAGTGTCGGGGGAGGAGAAGAAAAACTGTTTTTT. It translates to CAISVGGGEEKLFF. The gene calls are TRBV10-3 and TRBJ1-4, with a weak D call TRBD1 (5 bases). V was shortened by 4 bases and J by 8 bases, with 14 bases between the two germline ends. Germline V gene lookup returns CDR1 ENHRY and CDR2 SYGVKD. The length of the CDR3 is 14 residues.